These T cell receptor beta chains were read from a single sample in a study of molecular identifiers for immune sequencing clone quantification. TCRdb called the PCR reads again in MiXCR, with one record for every CDR3 protein. This table has around 470,000 distinct CDR3 sequences, about 22% appearing once. Sequencing used naive CD8+ T cells from blood, with Jurkat cell RNA spiked in. The receptors shown here come from a human donor in good health. Some libraries in this study had Jurkat cell RNA spiked in. The CDR3 runs from the conserved cysteine through the conserved F or W. D genes are given only for firm matches. Clone size is not always given. Where it is, it says once, few, many or a class for expanded clones.

D gene	V gene	clone size	J gene	CDR3 protein	CDR3 DNA
TRBD1	TRBV5-6	many	TRBJ1-1	CASSLATGTGRTEAFF	TGTGCCAGCAGCTTGGCCACCGGGACAGGGCGCACTGAAGCTTTCTTT
NA	TRBV6-5	many	TRBJ2-1	CASSYVEGMKQFF	TGTGCCAGCAGTTACGTGGAGGGGATGAAGCAGTTCTTC
NA	TRBV30	few	TRBJ2-7	CAWGTWRNEQYF	TGTGCCTGGGGGACCTGGCGCAACGAGCAGTACTTC
NA	TRBV7-6	many	TRBJ2-6	CASSLSVAGANVLTF	TGTGCCAGCAGCCTTAGCGTTGCTGGGGCCAACGTCCTGACTTTC
NA	TRBV5-1	NA	TRBJ2-7	CAGRDAKEQYF	TGCGCCGGCAGAGACGCGAAGGAGCAGTACTTC
NA	TRBV20-1	NA	TRBJ1-5	CSARDPGEAIQPQHF	TGCAGTGCTAGAGACCCGGGGGAGGCGATTCAGCCCCAGCATTTT
NA	TRBV7-9	NA	TRBJ2-5	CASSLFETQYF	TGTGCCAGCAGCTTATTTGAGACCCAGTACTTC
TRBD2	TRBV6-2/TRBV6-3	few	TRBJ2-3	CASSSGKTDTQYF	TGTGCCAGCAGTAGCGGGAAGACAGATACGCAGTATTTT
NA	TRBV6-2/TRBV6-3	NA	TRBJ2-3	CASSPGPTDTQYF	TGTGCCAGCAGCCCCGGGCCCACAGATACGCAGTATTTT
NA	TRBV12-3/TRBV12-4	few	TRBJ2-1	CASSPGLIFEQFF	TGTGCCAGCAGTCCGGGACTCATATTTGAGCAGTTCTTC
TRBD2	TRBV12-3/TRBV12-4	NA	TRBJ2-5	CASRPGGGQETQYF	TGTGCCAGCAGGCCCGGGGGGGGGCAAGAGACCCAGTACTTC
TRBD2	TRBV5-4	NA	TRBJ2-5	CASSLASGGAEETQYF	TGTGCCAGCAGCTTGGCTAGCGGGGGGGCAGAAGAGACCCAGTACTTC
NA	TRBV11-2	NA	TRBJ1-5	CASSLGPPEPNQPQHF	TGTGCCAGCAGCTTAGGCCCCCCAGAACCCAATCAGCCCCAGCATTTT
NA	TRBV29-1	many	TRBJ2-2	CSVEGREATGELFF	TGCAGCGTTGAGGGCAGGGAGGCCACCGGGGAGCTGTTTTTT
TRBD1	TRBV6-2/TRBV6-3	NA	TRBJ1-5	CASSWFAGQGAFNQPQHF	TGTGCCAGCAGTTGGTTTGCCGGACAGGGGGCTTTCAATCAGCCCCAGCATTTT